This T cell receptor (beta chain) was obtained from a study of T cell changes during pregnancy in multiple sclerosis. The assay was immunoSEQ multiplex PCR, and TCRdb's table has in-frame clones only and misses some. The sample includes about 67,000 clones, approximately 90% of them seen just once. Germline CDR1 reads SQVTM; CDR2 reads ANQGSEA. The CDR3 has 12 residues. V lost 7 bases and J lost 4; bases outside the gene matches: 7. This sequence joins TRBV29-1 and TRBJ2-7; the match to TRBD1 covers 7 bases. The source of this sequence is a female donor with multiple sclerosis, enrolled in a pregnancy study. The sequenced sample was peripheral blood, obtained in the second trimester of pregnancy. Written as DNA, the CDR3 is TGCAGCGCCGGGACAGATTTTTACGAGCAGTACTTC. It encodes CSAGTDFYEQYF.